This T cell receptor (beta chain) stems from a study of T cell responses to AZD1222 COVID-19 vaccine. Study-wide points: Unmutated variant regions are reportedly the target of nearly half of TCRs that are spike-specific. Donors in the cohort were predominantly white British and more often female, and clonal diversity was possibly underestimated. Only after the peak T cell response were repertoires sampled. Regions 160-218 and 743-854 dominated among vaccine-associated CD4 TCRs spanning spike.

In the case of this clone: Antigen unknown.

With V trimmed by 5 bases and J by 6 bases, 12 bases remained unmatched. Germline V lookup: CDR1 LNHNV, CDR2 YYDKDF (reference sequence). The CDR3 is made up of 15 amino acids. Generated by immunoSEQ multiplex PCR, the TCRdb table keeps only in-frame clones and is missing some. The data contain some 200,000 clones, roughly 94% of them seen just once; the ten biggest clones take up roughly 1.8%. The chain combines TRBV15 with TRBJ2-7, with TRBD2 matching over 8 bases. The TCR originated in an adult who received the MenACWY meningococcal vaccine as a control. The source material was peripheral blood, sampled 28 days after the second dose of the MenACWY control vaccine. The CDR3 spells CATSGGRILAGEQYF. In DNA, the CDR3 is TGTGCCACCAGCGGAGGTCGGATCCTAGCGGGCGAGCAGTACTTC.